These T cell receptor beta chains were read from a single sample in a study of blood T cells in healthy people across ages. TCRdb re-analysed the 5' RACE reads in MiXCR, keeping a single row per CDR3 protein. Among 650,000 to 700,000 distinct CDR3 sequences listed, about 34% were seen once. What was sequenced was blood. These receptors were obtained from a woman of 80 years or more in good health. The CDR3 runs from the conserved cysteine through the conserved F or W.

J gene,V gene,CDR3 length,CDR3 protein
TRBJ2-1,TRBV5-1,13,CASSLGDSNEQFF
TRBJ1-2,TRBV4-2,17,CASSQDLSLAPNYGYTF
TRBJ2-7,TRBV6-1,15,CASSVRLQGFYEQYF
TRBJ2-6,TRBV20-1,14,CSARAGGGANVLTF
TRBJ1-6,TRBV6-6,15,CASSYSGTGSTPLHF
TRBJ2-7,TRBV20-1,15,CGANDSGGRSYEQYF
TRBJ1-1,TRBV7-2,13,CASNRAGAREAFF
TRBJ1-5,TRBV6-5,19,CASSYPDGRAPTGNQPQHF
TRBJ2-7,TRBV7-8,15,CASSLMGVPTYEQYF
TRBJ2-3,TRBV15,15,CAARTSGESTDTQYF
TRBJ1-1,TRBV5-6,12,CASSSGGLGAFF
TRBJ2-1,TRBV12-3/TRBV12-4,18,CASSLALTTRTSYNEQFF
TRBJ2-3,TRBV5-6,13,CASRLLSTDTQYF
TRBJ1-4,TRBV2,14,CASREQGAWEKLFF
TRBJ1-1,TRBV9,15,CASSVDPDRGAEAFF